The rows below give T cell receptor beta chains drawn from one sample of a study of T cells after yellow fever vaccination. TCRdb passed the 5' RACE reads through MiXCR, listing each CDR3 protein once. This sample has 140,000 to 150,000 distinct CDR3 sequences, with more than 6.5% found just once. Sequencing was performed on CD4+ T cells sorted from PBMCs, taken 10 days after the yellow fever booster vaccination. The source is a man in his thirties or forties who received the YFV17D yellow fever vaccine. CDR3s include the opening cysteine and the closing phenylalanine or tryptophan. D genes are given only for firm matches. Clone sizes are given selectively: once, few, many, or a class where the clone is expanded.

DNA: TGTGCCAGCAGCTTAGTTTCAGCCCCCAAGGGCCGATACGAGCAGTACTTC
CDR3: CASSLVSAPKGRYEQYF
size: many
D: -
V: TRBV7-2
J: TRBJ2-7

DNA: TGTGCAAGCACACAGGGATGGGGCACCGGGGAGCTGTTTTTT
CDR3: CASTQGWGTGELFF
size: -
D: -
V: TRBV6-1
J: TRBJ2-2

DNA: TGTGCCAGCAGCCCCTGGACTAGCGGGAGCTCCTCCGGGAGAGATACGCAGTATTTT
CDR3: CASSPWTSGSSSGRDTQYF
size: -
D: TRBD2
V: TRBV12-3/TRBV12-4
J: TRBJ2-3

DNA: TGCAGCGTGAAAATTAGCGGGAGAGGGGATGAGCAGTTCTTC
CDR3: CSVKISGRGDEQFF
size: few
D: TRBD2
V: TRBV29-1
J: TRBJ2-1

DNA: TGTGCCAGCAGCCCCCAGCCAAATGAGCAGTTCTTC
CDR3: CASSPQPNEQFF
size: many
D: -
V: TRBV7-3
J: TRBJ2-1

DNA: TGCGCCAGCAGCTTAAGGCCGACAGGCGGGATAGCCAATGAGCAGTTCTTC
CDR3: CASSLRPTGGIANEQFF
size: -
D: -
V: TRBV5-1
J: TRBJ2-1

DNA: TGTGCCAGCAGCTTACGCGGAGCGGGAGCTAGCACAGATACGCAGTATTTT
CDR3: CASSLRGAGASTDTQYF
size: few
D: TRBD2
V: TRBV11-2
J: TRBJ2-3

DNA: TGCAGTGCTAGGTCCACAGAGGAATTCGGCAATCAGCCCCAGCATTTT
CDR3: CSARSTEEFGNQPQHF
size: many
D: -
V: TRBV20-1
J: TRBJ1-5

DNA: TGTGCCAGCAGCCAAGGTCCGGGACAGACCTACGAGCAGTACTTC
CDR3: CASSQGPGQTYEQYF
size: few
D: TRBD1
V: TRBV3-1
J: TRBJ2-7

DNA: TGTGCCAGTAGTCCGGACACCTTCGAGGGCTACACCTTC
CDR3: CASSPDTFEGYTF
size: -
D: -
V: TRBV19
J: TRBJ1-2

DNA: TGTGCCAGCAGTACTGACAGGTCTCGGCCCCAGCATTTT
CDR3: CASSTDRSRPQHF
size: many
D: -
V: TRBV7-2
J: TRBJ1-5

DNA: TGCAGCTCGGGGGCGCGATTGGCAGATACGCAGTATTTT
CDR3: CSSGARLADTQYF
size: many
D: -
V: TRBV29-1
J: TRBJ2-3

DNA: TGCAGTGCTAGATACGGGAGCTCCTACAATGAGCAGTTCTTC
CDR3: CSARYGSSYNEQFF
size: -
D: -
V: TRBV20-1
J: TRBJ2-1

DNA: TGTGCCAGCAGTATGGTTCGGGGCCATACCCAGTACTTC
CDR3: CASSMVRGHTQYF
size: many
D: -
V: TRBV7-3
J: TRBJ2-5

DNA: TGTGCCAGCAGCCCTCAACAAACCGGGGAGCTGTTTTTT
CDR3: CASSPQQTGELFF
size: many
D: -
V: TRBV7-3
J: TRBJ2-2

DNA: TGTGCCAGCAGCCAAGTTGGTGGGAAGGTGACAGATACGCAGTATTTT
CDR3: CASSQVGGKVTDTQYF
size: many
D: -
V: TRBV3-1
J: TRBJ2-3

DNA: TGCGCCAGCAGTCAATCCAGGCCACCTAATCAGCCCCAGCATTTT
CDR3: CASSQSRPPNQPQHF
size: -
D: -
V: TRBV23-1
J: TRBJ1-5

DNA: TGCGCCAGCAGCCAAGATCAAAGCACTAGCGGGAAGAGTGAGCAGTTCTTC
CDR3: CASSQDQSTSGKSEQFF
size: -
D: TRBD2
V: TRBV4-1
J: TRBJ2-1

DNA: TGCGCCAGCAGCGGGACGGACTCTAGGGATGAGCAGTTCTTC
CDR3: CASSGTDSRDEQFF
size: -
D: -
V: TRBV5-1
J: TRBJ2-1

DNA: TGTGCCATCACCGAAGGAGGGGCCGGAAACACCATATATTTT
CDR3: CAITEGGAGNTIYF
size: many
D: -
V: TRBV10-3
J: TRBJ1-3

DNA: TGTGCCAGCAGCCAAGGGTATAGCGGGGAGCTGTTTTTT
CDR3: CASSQGYSGELFF
size: many
D: -
V: TRBV3-1
J: TRBJ2-2

DNA: TGTGCCAGCAGCTACGGCCGGGACTGGATCTACGAGCAGTACTTC
CDR3: CASSYGRDWIYEQYF
size: many
D: -
V: TRBV5-6
J: TRBJ2-7